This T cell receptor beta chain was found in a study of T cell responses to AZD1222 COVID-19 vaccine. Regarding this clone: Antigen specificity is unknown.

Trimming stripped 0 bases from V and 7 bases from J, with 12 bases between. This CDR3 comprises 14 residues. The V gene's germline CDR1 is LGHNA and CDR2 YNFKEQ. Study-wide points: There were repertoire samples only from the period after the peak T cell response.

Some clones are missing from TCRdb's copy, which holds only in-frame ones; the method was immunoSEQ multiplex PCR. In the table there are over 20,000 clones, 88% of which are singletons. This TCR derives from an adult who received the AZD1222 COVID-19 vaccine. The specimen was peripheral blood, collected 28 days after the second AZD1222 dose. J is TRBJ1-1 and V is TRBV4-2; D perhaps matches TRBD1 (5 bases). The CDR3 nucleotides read TGTGCCAGCAGCCAAGATGGGACGATAAATGAAGCTTTCTTT. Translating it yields CASSQDGTINEAFF.